This T cell receptor beta chain originates from a study of T cells in localized non-small cell lung cancer. Study-level findings and limits: Detection in adjacent lung was observed for a median about 56 of the top 100 tumor clones. An association was observed between higher blood T cell density and longer overall survival. A single tumor region was sequenced, leaving heterogeneity possible. The highest T cell clonality was in uninvolved adjacent lung, above tumor.

The repertoire was sequenced with immunoSEQ multiplex PCR; TCRdb's copy has only in-frame clones and lacks some. The data contain tens of thousands of clones, under 90% of them seen just once; the ten biggest clones take up about 4.2%. As regards this clone: The antigen remains undetermined.

The CDR3 is 16 residues long. Losses at the gene ends were 5 bases for V and 0 bases for J; bases not matched to a gene: 3. The germline gives CDR1 MNHEY, CDR2 SMNVEV (reference sequence). This TCR derives from an older male donor with stage III lung adenocarcinoma. The specimen comprised peripheral blood, sampled before any cancer treatment. The V and J genes are TRBV27 and TRBJ2-1; 11 bases are shared with TRBD2. The DNA for the CDR3 is TGTGCCAGCAGTGAAACTAGCGGGGGCTCCTACAATGAGCAGTTCTTC. It yields the protein CASSETSGGSYNEQFF.